A selection of T cell receptor beta chains follows, all from one sample in a study of shared clonotypes between healthy human individuals. Produced via immunoSEQ multiplex PCR; TCRdb's table is partial and in-frame only. The data hold about 1 million clones, with approximately 68% observed a single time. Sequencing input: memory CD4+ T cells sorted from blood. These receptors came from a man in his late teens or twenties in good health. Both conserved end residues are part of each CDR3. The order of the fields is CDR3 DNA, CDR3 protein, V gene, J gene, clone size, D gene. A D gene is named only where the DNA matches it firmly. Size is omitted from some rows. Given values are once, few, many or a class for expanded clones.

TGTGCCAGCTCAATACAAAGGAACGAGCAGTACTTC	CASSIQRNEQYF	TRBV18	TRBJ2-7	NA	NA
TGTGCCAGCCGTACAAGGTCGTATGGCTACACCTTC	CASRTRSYGYTF	TRBV27	TRBJ1-2	NA	NA
TGTGCCAGCAGACCACAAGCCGGGCAGGGAAACACTGAAGCTTTCTTT	CASRPQAGQGNTEAFF	TRBV28	TRBJ1-1	NA	NA
TGTGCCAGTAGTGTGTCAGAAACTAACACTGAAGCTTTCTTT	CASSVSETNTEAFF	TRBV19	TRBJ1-1	NA	NA
TGTGCCAGCAGCCGAGATGATGGGGATTCACCCCTCCACTTT	CASSRDDGDSPLHF	TRBV5-4	TRBJ1-6	once	NA
TGCGCCAGCAGCTTGTATCCAGGGGCCGGTGGCTACACCTTC	CASSLYPGAGGYTF	TRBV5-1	TRBJ1-2	NA	NA
TGTGCCAGCAGCGCAAATCCGGGGCAGGCTAACACTGAAGCTTTCTTT	CASSANPGQANTEAFF	TRBV9	TRBJ1-1	NA	NA
TGTGCCAGCAGCAAAAAGATGGGAAGCAATCAGCCCCAGCATTTT	CASSKKMGSNQPQHF	TRBV21-1	TRBJ1-5	few	NA
TGTGCCAGCAGCAAACAAGGGCCCTCCTACGAGCAGTACTTC	CASSKQGPSYEQYF	TRBV21-1	TRBJ2-7	NA	NA
TGTGCCAGCAGTTGGTCCGGGACAGGGATTCGGCAGCCCCAGCATTTT	CASSWSGTGIRQPQHF	TRBV28	TRBJ1-5	NA	TRBD1
TGTGCCAGCAGTGCAACTCCGGGACAGGGGCCAAAATCTACAAAGCCCCAGCATTTT	CASSATPGQGPKSTKPQHF	TRBV6-1	TRBJ1-5	NA	TRBD1
TGTGCCAGCAGCCTAAAAGGAGGGGCCGTTTATGAGCAGTTCTTC	CASSLKGGAVYEQFF	TRBV7-9	TRBJ2-1	once	NA
TGTGCCAGCTCCCGGACAGGGGGCTACGAGCAGTACTTC	CASSRTGGYEQYF	TRBV28	TRBJ2-7	many	TRBD1
TGTGCCAGCAGCTCCGGGACCCGGAACCAAGAGACCCAGTACTTC	CASSSGTRNQETQYF	TRBV2	TRBJ2-5	NA	NA
TGTGCCAGCAGTTACTCGACAGAAATGAACACTGAAGCTTTCTTT	CASSYSTEMNTEAFF	TRBV6-5	TRBJ1-1	few	NA